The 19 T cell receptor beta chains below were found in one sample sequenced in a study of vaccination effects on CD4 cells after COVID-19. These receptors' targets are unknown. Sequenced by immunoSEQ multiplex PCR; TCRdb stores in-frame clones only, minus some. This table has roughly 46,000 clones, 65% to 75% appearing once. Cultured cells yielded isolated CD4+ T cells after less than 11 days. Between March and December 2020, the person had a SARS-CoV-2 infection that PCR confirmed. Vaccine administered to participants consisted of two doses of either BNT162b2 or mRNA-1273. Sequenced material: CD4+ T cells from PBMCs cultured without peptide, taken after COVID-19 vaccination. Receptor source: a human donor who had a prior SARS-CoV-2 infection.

CDR3 coding DNA: TGTGCCAGCAGCTTAGCCAGCGGGAGCTGGGAGCTGTTTTTT. Its protein is CASSLASGSWELFF. The V and J genes are TRBV11-3 and TRBJ2-2; 8 nucleotides agree with TRBD2. V lost 1 base, J lost 9 bases, and 4 bases stayed unmatched. The CDR3 has 14 amino acids. The germline V gene encodes CDR1 SGHNT and CDR2 YENEEA. Using reference TRBV11-3 and TRBJ2-2 for the parts outside the CDR3, the full variable domain is EAGVVQSPRYKIIEKKQPVAFWCNPISGHNTLYWYLQNLGQGPELLIRYENEEAVDDSQLPKDRFSAERLKGVDSTLKIQPAELGDSAVYLCASSLASGSWELFFGEGSRLTVL.

The CDR3 nucleotides are TGTGCCAGAAGCTGCCTGACCTCTATCCCATGTCAGCCCCAGCATTTT. Translation: CARSCLTSIPCQPQHF. The V and J genes are TRBV5-3 and TRBJ1-5; unclear D gene. TRBV5-3 belongs to the ORF category, with a function that is uncertain. Trimming removed 3 bases from V and 6 bases from J, with 19 bases in between. The CDR3 totals 16 residues.

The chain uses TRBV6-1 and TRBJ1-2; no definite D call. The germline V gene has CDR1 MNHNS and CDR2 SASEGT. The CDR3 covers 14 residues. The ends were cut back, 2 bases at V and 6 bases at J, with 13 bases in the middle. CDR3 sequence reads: CASSESGLWDGYTF. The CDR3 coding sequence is TGTGCCAGCAGTGAATCCGGCCTCTGGGATGGCTACACCTTC.

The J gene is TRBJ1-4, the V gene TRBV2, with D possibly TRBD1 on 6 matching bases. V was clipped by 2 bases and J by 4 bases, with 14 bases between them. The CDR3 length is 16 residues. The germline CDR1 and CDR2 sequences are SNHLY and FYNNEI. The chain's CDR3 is CASSELGGQDNEKLFF. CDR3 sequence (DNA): TGTGCCAGCAGTGAACTGGGGGGGCAAGATAATGAAAAACTGTTTTTT.

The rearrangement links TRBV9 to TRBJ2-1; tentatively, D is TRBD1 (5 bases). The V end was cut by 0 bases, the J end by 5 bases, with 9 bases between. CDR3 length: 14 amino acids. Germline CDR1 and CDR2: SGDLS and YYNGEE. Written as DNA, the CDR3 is TGTGCCAGCAGCGTAGGGGGCTCTGACAATGAGCAGTTCTTC. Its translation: CASSVGGSDNEQFF.

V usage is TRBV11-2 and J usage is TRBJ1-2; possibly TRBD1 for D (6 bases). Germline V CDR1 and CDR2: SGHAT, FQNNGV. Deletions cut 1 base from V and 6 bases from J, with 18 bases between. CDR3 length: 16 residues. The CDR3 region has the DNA TGTGCCAGCAGCTTAGCCCTATCTACCCAGGGGCATGGCTACACCTTC. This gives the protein CASSLALSTQGHGYTF.

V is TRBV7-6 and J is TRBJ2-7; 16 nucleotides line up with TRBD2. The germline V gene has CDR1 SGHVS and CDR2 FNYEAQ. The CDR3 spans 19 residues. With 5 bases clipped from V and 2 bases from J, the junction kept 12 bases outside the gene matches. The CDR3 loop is CASSPITGTSGRATYEQYF. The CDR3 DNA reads TGTGCCAGCAGCCCCATTACCGGGACTAGCGGGAGGGCAACCTACGAGCAGTACTTC.

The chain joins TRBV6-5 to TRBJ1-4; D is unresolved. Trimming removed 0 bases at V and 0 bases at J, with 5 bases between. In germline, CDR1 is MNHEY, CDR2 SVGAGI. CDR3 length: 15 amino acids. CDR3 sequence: CASSYSNPTNEKLFF. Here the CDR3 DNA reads TGTGCCAGCAGTTACTCGAACCCAACTAATGAAAAACTGTTTTTT.

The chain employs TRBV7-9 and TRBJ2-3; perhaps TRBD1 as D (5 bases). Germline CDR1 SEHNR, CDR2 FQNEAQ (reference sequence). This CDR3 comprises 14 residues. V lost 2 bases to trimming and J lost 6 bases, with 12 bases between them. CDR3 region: CASSLSGASDTQYF. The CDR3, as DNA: TGTGCCAGCAGCTTAAGTGGGGCCTCGGATACGCAGTATTTT.

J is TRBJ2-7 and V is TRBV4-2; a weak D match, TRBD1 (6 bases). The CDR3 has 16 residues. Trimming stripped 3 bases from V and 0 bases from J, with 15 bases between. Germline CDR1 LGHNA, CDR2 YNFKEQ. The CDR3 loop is CASSQRTDYNSYEQYF. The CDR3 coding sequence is TGTGCCAGCAGCCAGAGGACAGACTACAACTCCTACGAGCAGTACTTC.

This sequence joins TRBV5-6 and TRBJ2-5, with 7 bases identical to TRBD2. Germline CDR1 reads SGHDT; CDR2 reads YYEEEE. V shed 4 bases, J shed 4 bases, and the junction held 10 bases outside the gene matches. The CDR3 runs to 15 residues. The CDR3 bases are TGTGCCAGCAGCCCGATGGGGCGGGAGCTAGAGACCCAGTACTTC. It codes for CASSPMGRELETQYF.

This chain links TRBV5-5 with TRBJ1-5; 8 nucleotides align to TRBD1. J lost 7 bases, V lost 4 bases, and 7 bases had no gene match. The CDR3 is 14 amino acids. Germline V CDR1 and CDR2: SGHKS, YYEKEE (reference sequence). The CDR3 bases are TGTGCCAGCAGCCCGGTGACAGGGGACCAGCCCCAGCATTTT. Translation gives CASSPVTGDQPQHF.

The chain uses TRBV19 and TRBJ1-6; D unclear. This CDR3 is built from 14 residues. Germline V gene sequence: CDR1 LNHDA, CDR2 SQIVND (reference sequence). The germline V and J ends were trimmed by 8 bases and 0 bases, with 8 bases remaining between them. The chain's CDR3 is CASGRSSYNSPLHF. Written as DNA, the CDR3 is TGTGCCAGTGGACGGAGCTCCTATAATTCACCCCTCCACTTT.

CDR3 in DNA: TGCGCCAGCAGCTTGGTACAGGGCCAGGGGTGGGCTTTCTTT. Translated, it gives CASSLVQGQGWAFF. The J gene is TRBJ1-1, the V gene TRBV5-1, with D perhaps TRBD1 (6 bases). This CDR3 is 14 amino acids long. Germline V gene data show CDR1 as SGHRS and CDR2 as YFSETQ. V was shortened by 0 bases and J by 11 bases, with 17 bases between the two germline ends.

The CDR3 loop reads CASSSGLAEFTDTQYF. The CDR3 nucleotides read TGTGCCAGCAGTTCCGGACTAGCGGAATTTACAGATACGCAGTATTTT. The gene calls are TRBV27 and TRBJ2-3, with TRBD2 identical over 10 bases. V was pared by 4 bases and J by 3 bases, with 7 bases of the junction left unmatched. CDR3 length equals 16 residues. CDR1 is MNHEY, CDR2 SMNVEV, per germline (reference sequence).

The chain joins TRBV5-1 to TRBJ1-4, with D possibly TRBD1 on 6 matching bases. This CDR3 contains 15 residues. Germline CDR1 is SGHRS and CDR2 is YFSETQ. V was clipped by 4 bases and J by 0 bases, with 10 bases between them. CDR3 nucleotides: TGCGCCAGCAGCGGGGAGGGGGCAACTAATGAAAAACTGTTTTTT. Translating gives CASSGEGATNEKLFF.

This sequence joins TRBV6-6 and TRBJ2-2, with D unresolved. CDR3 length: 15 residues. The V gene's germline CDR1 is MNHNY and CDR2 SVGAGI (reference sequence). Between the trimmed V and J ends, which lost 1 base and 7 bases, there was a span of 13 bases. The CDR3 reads CASSYFSRSSGELFF. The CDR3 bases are TGTGCCAGCAGTTACTTCAGCCGTTCTAGCGGGGAGCTGTTTTTT.

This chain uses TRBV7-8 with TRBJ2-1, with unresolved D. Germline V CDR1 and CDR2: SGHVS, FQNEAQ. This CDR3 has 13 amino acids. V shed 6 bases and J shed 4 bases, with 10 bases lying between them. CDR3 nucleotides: TGTGCCAGCAGTTCCTTTCGGTACAATGAGCAGTTCTTC. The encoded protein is CASSSFRYNEQFF.

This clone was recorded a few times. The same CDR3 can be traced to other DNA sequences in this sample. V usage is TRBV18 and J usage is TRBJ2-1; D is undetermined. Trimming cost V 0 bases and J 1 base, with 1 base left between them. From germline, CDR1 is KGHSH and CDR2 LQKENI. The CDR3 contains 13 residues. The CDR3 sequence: CASSPPSYNEQFF. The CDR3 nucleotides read TGTGCCAGCTCACCACCGTCCTACAATGAGCAGTTCTTC.